The T cell receptor (beta chain) under discussion was sequenced for a study of identical twins (dated by TCRdb to the mid-2010s). About the full investigation: To test whether fetal clonotypes persist, the study used deep sequencing on TCR alpha and beta repertoires from monozygotic twins, unrelated adults of various ages, and cord blood. Replicate twin experiments were performed at different times using different library preparation protocols to rule out contamination. The paper's findings and limits, for the study overall: Compared with coincidental sharing between unrelated individuals, out-of-frame TCR alpha sequences shared between twins showed an excess of sequences with low generation probability. In monozygotic twins, recombination models systematically underestimated out-of-frame TCR alpha sharing, but the models matched the sharing seen between unrelated individuals. Invariant T cells such as MAIT and iNKT could partly confound zero-insertion analyses, though diverse VJ usage argued against this for most clonotypes. A weaker excess of twin sharing was found in beta out-of-frame sequences because the signal-to-noise ratio was lowered by fewer shared sequences. Conclusions relied on cross-sectional statistical analysis, since the same donors could not be followed over many years. Fewer insertions were carried by abundant cord blood beta clonotypes, a similar but weaker trend appeared in young adult naive repertoires, and no such trend appeared in memory repertoires.

Including the terminal cysteine and phenylalanine, the CDR3 comprises 14 residues. Only the CDR3 region is kept as DNA, spanning 42 bases read in frame from base 1. According to the germline V gene (reference sequence), CDR1 reads DFQATT and CDR2 reads SNEGSKA. The V end gives up 1 base and the J end 8 bases, leaving 5 bases in the junction not matched to a gene. As for this clonotype: Its target antigen remains unknown. No base quality values were provided; no much bigger clone lies one nucleotide off.

The library was built by means of 5' RACE. The data were produced on an Illumina HiSeq 2000. A universal primer binding site was introduced by template switching, and a unique molecular identifier was present in the final cDNA, enabling accurate counting of TCR cDNA molecules. Specific primers in the conserved constant-segment region were used to synthesize first-strand cDNA for the TCR alpha and beta chains. To control for contamination, every cDNA library was double barcoded, receiving both a SMART-Mk sample barcode and Illumina barcodes. Two successive PCR steps introduced TruSeq adapter sequences along with Illumina sample barcodes. TCR alpha and beta cDNA libraries were sequenced on the Illumina HiSeq platform with custom primers. Turning to the authors' computational methods: Unique molecular identifiers were extracted from raw reads with MiGEC, and CDR3 positions were determined with MiXCR. Recombination models were inferred per individual with the repgenHMM and IGoR tools using an EM algorithm. The tcR package in R was used for shared clonotype analysis, with sharing normalized by the product of cloneset sizes. To study raw recombination without the effects of thymic and clonal selection, out-of-frame nonproductive sequences were analyzed. TCRdb reworked the public reads: Q25 trimming with fastp, MiXCR clone assembly, productive beta chains retained. CDR3 protein duplicates are merged, each entry listing the most common genes and DNA. The V and J calls follow TCRdb's processing rather than the paper's. In all, the sample holds roughly 1.6 million distinct CDR3 sequences, and about 31% of those were seen once. The biggest ten clones account for about 0.25% of the sample.

All donors were healthy Caucasians. The TCR originated in a newborn girl in good health. The material sequenced was cord blood. The sequence joins TRBV20-1 to TRBJ1-2, with 12 central nucleotides matching TRBD1. CDR3 region: CSARAPGTGGGYTF. The DNA sequence is as follows: TGCAGTGCTAGAGCTCCCGGGACAGGGGGCGGCTACACCTTC.